Below are 5 T cell receptor beta chains sequenced from a single sample in a study of blood T cell repertoires in COVID-19. Assay: immunoSEQ multiplex PCR; the TCRdb copy retains only in-frame clones and omits some. The sample has 65,000 to 90,000 clones; 87% are singletons. Sample: peripheral blood. The receptors stem from a woman aged 18 to 35 with acute or convalescent COVID-19.

V is TRBV19 and J is TRBJ2-3; 7 bases are a match to TRBD2. V was clipped by 3 bases and J by 3 bases; unmatched bases: 9. This CDR3 spans 16 amino acids. Germline V gene data show CDR1 as LNHDA and CDR2 as SQIVND (reference sequence). The CDR3 sequence: CASSIRRGGRTDTQYF. The CDR3, as DNA: TGTGCCAGTAGTATCCGTCGCGGGGGTCGGACAGATACGCAGTATTTT.

V usage is TRBV2 and J usage is TRBJ2-1; 10 bases are a match to TRBD1. CDR1 SNHLY and CDR2 FYNNEI come from the germline V gene. J was trimmed by 7 bases and V by 5 bases; bases with no gene match: 5. The CDR3 has 14 amino acids. This chain's CDR3 is CASSSGTGVNEQFF. CDR3 nucleotides: TGTGCCAGCAGTTCTGGGACAGGGGTAAATGAGCAGTTCTTC.

This rearrangement joins TRBV5-1 to TRBJ2-6, with D possibly TRBD1 on 6 matching bases. The CDR3 covers 16 residues. With 3 bases removed from V and 0 bases from J, the gap between germline ends came to 10 bases. In germline, CDR1 is SGHRS, CDR2 YFSETQ. This chain's CDR3 is CASSWDTHSGANVLTF. Written as DNA, the CDR3 is TGCGCCAGCAGCTGGGACACTCACTCTGGGGCCAACGTCCTGACTTTC.

CDR3 amino acids: CASSPGLAGRYNEQFF. The CDR3 bases are TGTGCCAGCAGCCCAGGACTAGCGGGGCGATACAATGAGCAGTTCTTC. The gene calls are TRBV7-2 and TRBJ2-1, with 12 bases that match TRBD2. The CDR3 is made up of 16 amino acids. Germline V CDR1 and CDR2: SGHTA, FQGNSA. Losses at the gene ends were 5 bases for V and 4 bases for J; bases not matched to a gene: 6.

This clone was counted a few times. V gene TRBV9 combines with J gene TRBJ1-3; D uncertain. CDR1 SGDLS and CDR2 YYNGEE come from the germline V gene. The CDR3 consists of 17 residues. Trimming took off 3 bases at V and 0 bases at J, with 16 bases between the two ends. The CDR3 sequence is CASSAWASPSSGNTIYF. The CDR3 DNA is TGTGCCAGCAGCGCCTGGGCCTCCCCAAGCTCTGGAAACACCATATATTTT.